This T cell receptor beta chain was found in a study of Tregs in tolerant kidney transplant recipients. Clones were read by immunoSEQ multiplex PCR, and TCRdb kept only the in-frame ones, dropping some. The table gives around 33,000 clones; the top ten clones make up approximately 14% of it. The CDR3 extends over 14 amino acids. Trimming took 5 bases from V and 4 from J, leaving 14 bases between them. Germline CDR1 reads SGHVS; CDR2 reads FNYEAQ. As regards this clone: The read halts 3 residues ahead of the CDR3 end, with the missing end drawn from the germline J gene.

The chain is built from TRBV7-6 and TRBJ2-5; tentative D call: TRBD2 (6 bases). The sequence was collected from a human donor who received a combined kidney and bone marrow transplant. Sequencing used CD8+ T cells from blood, obtained before the transplant. The CDR3 reads CASSPRLVGETQYF. Partial CDR3 DNA: TGTGCCAGCAGCCCCCGACTAGTTGGAGAGACC.